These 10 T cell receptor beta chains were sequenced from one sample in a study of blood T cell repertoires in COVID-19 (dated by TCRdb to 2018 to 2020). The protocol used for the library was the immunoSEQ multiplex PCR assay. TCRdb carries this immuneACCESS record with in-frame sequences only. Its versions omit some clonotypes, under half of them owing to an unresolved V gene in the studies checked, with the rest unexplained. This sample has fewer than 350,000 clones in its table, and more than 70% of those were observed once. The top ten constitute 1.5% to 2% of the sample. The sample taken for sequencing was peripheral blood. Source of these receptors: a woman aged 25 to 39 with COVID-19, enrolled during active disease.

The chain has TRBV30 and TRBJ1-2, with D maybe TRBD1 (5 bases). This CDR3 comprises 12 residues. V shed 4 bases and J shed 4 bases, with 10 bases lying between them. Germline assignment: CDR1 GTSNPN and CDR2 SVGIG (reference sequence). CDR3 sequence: CAWKGMSYGYTF. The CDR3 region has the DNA TGTGCCTGGAAGGGGATGTCCTATGGCTACACCTTC.

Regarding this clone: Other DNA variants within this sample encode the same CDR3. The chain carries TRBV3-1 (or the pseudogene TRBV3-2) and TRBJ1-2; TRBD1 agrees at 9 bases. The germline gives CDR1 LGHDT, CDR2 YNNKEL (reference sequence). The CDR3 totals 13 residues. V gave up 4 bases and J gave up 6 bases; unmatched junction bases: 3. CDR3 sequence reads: CASSPRQGDGYTF. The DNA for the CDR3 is TGTGCCAGCAGCCCGAGACAGGGGGATGGCTACACCTTC.

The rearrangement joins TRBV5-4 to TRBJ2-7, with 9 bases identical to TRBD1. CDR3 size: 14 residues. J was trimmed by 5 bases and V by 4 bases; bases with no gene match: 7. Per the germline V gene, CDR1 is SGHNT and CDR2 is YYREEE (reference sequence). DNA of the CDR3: TGTGCCAGCAGCGCGAGGGACAGGGACCACGAGCAGTACTTC. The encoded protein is CASSARDRDHEQYF.

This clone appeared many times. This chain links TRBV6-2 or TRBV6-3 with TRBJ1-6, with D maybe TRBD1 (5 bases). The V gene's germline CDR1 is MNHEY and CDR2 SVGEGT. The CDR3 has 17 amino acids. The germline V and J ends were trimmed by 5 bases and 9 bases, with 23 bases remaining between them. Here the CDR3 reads CASSKLRARVGGSPLHF. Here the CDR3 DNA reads TGTGCCAGCAGTAAACTCCGGGCCCGCGTCGGGGGTTCACCCCTCCACTTT.

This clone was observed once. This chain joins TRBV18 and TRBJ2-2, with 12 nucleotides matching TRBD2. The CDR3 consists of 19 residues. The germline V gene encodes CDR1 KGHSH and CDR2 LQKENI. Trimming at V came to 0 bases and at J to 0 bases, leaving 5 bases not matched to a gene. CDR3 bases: TGTGCCAGCTCACCACCGGGACTAGCGGGCCCCGCGAACACCGGGGAGCTGTTTTTT. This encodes CASSPPGLAGPANTGELFF. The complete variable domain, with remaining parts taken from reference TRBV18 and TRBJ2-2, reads NAGVMQNPRHLVRRRGQEARLRCSPMKGHSHVYWYRQLPEEGLKFMVYLQKENIIDESGMPKERFSAEFPKEGPSILRIQQVVRGDSAAYFCASSPPGLAGPANTGELFFGEGSRLTVL.

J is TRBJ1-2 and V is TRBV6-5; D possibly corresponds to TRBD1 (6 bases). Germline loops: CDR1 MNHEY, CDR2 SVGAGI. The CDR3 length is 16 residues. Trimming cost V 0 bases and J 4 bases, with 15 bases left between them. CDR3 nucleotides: TGTGCCAGCAGTTACTCGAGGCCAGGGGAAGCCTATGGCTACACCTTC. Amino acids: CASSYSRPGEAYGYTF.

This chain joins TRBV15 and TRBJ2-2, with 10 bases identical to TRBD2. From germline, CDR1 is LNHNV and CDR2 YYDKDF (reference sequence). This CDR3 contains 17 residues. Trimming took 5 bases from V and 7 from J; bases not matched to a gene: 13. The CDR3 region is CATSVGVERGGRGELFF. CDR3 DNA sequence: TGTGCCACCAGCGTTGGGGTAGAGCGGGGGGGCCGCGGGGAGCTGTTTTTT.

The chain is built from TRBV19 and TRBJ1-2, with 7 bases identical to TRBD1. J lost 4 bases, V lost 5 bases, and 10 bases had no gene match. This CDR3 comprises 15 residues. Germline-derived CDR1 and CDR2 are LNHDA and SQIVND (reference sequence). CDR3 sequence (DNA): TGTGCCAGTAGTCGACGGGACAGCCTCCTCTATGGCTACACCTTC. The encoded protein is CASSRRDSLLYGYTF.

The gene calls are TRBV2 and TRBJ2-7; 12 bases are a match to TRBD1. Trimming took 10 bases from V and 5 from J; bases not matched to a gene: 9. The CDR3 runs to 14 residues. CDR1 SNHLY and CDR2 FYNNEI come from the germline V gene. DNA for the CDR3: TGTGCCACCGAGACCGGGACAGGGGGCAACGAGCAGTACTTC. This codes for CATETGTGGNEQYF. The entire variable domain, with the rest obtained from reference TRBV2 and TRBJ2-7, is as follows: EPEVTQTPSHQVTQMGQEVILRCVPISNHLYFYWYRQILGQKVEFLVSFYNNEISEKSEIFDDQFSVERPDGSNFTLKIRSTKLEDSAMYFCATETGTGGNEQYFGPGTRLTVT.

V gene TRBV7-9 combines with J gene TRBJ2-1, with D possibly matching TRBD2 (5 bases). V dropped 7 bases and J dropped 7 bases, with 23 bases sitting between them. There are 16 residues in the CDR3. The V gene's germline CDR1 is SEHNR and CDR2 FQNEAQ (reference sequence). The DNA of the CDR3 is TGTGCCAGCACCCCTCAAGAGGGAAACCTTATAAATGAGCAGTTCTTC. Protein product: CASTPQEGNLINEQFF.